Below are 14 T cell receptor beta chains sequenced from a single sample in a study of CD8 T cells in ankylosing spondylitis. One entry per CDR3 protein, called by TCRdb with MiXCR from the 5' RACE reads. The profile covers 200,000 or so distinct CDR3 sequences, with 10% to 15% appearing a single time and 11% taken by the ten largest. The sequencing input was blood, either unsorted or a sorted T cell fraction (not recorded which). The receptors come from a female donor with ankylosing spondylitis or in good health (not recorded which).

Ten or more counts support this clonotype. The chain employs TRBV7-9 and TRBJ2-1, with 9 bases aligning to TRBD2. After removal of 5 bases from V and 7 bases from J, the junction contained 3 bases not matched to a gene. From germline, CDR1 is SEHNR and CDR2 FQNEAQ (reference sequence). This CDR3 spans 13 amino acids. CDR3 amino acids: CASSVTSGNEQFF. The CDR3 DNA reads TGTGCCAGCAGCGTGACTAGCGGTAATGAGCAGTTCTTC.

This clonotype was seen many times. The chain is built from TRBV18 and TRBJ1-4, with D possibly matching TRBD1 (5 bases). CDR3 size: 16 residues. Germline CDR1 and CDR2: KGHSH and LQKENI. V gave up 0 bases and J gave up 2 bases, with 10 bases separating them. The CDR3 DNA reads as TGTGCCAGCTCACCACCGCCGGGGCGCACTAATGAAAAACTGTTTTTT. This gives the protein CASSPPPGRTNEKLFF. Full variable domain (missing parts from reference TRBV18 and TRBJ1-4): NAGVMQNPRHLVRRRGQEARLRCSPMKGHSHVYWYRQLPEEGLKFMVYLQKENIIDESGMPKERFSAEFPKEGPSILRIQQVVRGDSAAYFCASSPPPGRTNEKLFFGSGTQLSVL.

This clonotype appeared a few times. The rearrangement joins TRBV3-1 to TRBJ1-2; a weak D match, TRBD1 (5 bases). CDR3 length: 16 residues. V lost 1 base, J lost 6 bases, and 18 bases lay in between. Per the germline V gene, CDR1 is LGHDT and CDR2 is YNNKEL (reference sequence). The CDR3 protein is CASSQAPPGGDDGYTF. The CDR3 DNA sequence: TGTGCCAGCAGCCAAGCACCTCCCGGGGGAGATGATGGCTACACCTTC.

This clonotype appeared many times. The chain links TRBV10-3 to TRBJ1-5, with D possibly TRBD1 on 5 matching bases. With 5 bases removed from V and 7 bases from J, the gap between germline ends came to 12 bases. Germline CDR1 ENHRY, CDR2 SYGVKD. The CDR3 sequence is 13 residues long. Here the CDR3 reads CAISTGTGQPQHF. CDR3 in DNA: TGTGCCATCAGTACCGGGACCGGCCAGCCCCAGCATTTT.

Of note for this clonotype: Just one base apart from a much larger clone, this may be a read error. The genes are TRBV6-5 and TRBJ1-2, with no clear D. The germline gives CDR1 MNHEY, CDR2 SVGAGI. The CDR3 runs 12 residues. The CDR3 here is CASSYSGDGYAF. The CDR3 nucleotides are TGTGCCAGCAGTTACTCTGGGGATGGCTACGCCTTC.

This clonotype was counted at least ten times. The V and J genes are TRBV10-3 and TRBJ2-7, with TRBD2 as a possible D gene (5 bases). From germline, CDR1 is ENHRY and CDR2 SYGVKD. V lost 10 bases to trimming and J lost 1 base, with 17 bases between them. The CDR3 loop spans 14 amino acids. The CDR3 sequence is CASKSEGESYEQYF. In nucleotides, the CDR3 is TGTGCCAGCAAATCAGAGGGAGAATCCTACGAGCAGTACTTC.

This clonotype was picked up many times. This rearrangement joins TRBV10-3 to TRBJ1-1, with 7 bases that match TRBD1. Losses at the gene ends were 10 bases for V and 4 bases for J; bases not matched to a gene: 9. The CDR3 loop spans 13 amino acids. CDR1 and CDR2 (germline): ENHRY, SYGVKD. The CDR3 spells CATLTGPSTEAFF. The DNA for the CDR3 is TGTGCCACTTTGACAGGGCCAAGCACTGAAGCTTTCTTT.

This clonotype was observed many times. This chain connects TRBV9 to TRBJ2-3; D is ambiguous. Trimming left V 0 bases short and J 2 bases short, with 10 bases between. In germline, CDR1 is SGDLS, CDR2 YYNGEE. The CDR3 length is 15 residues. The CDR3 nucleotides read TGTGCCAGCAGCGTAGCTATGGGAACCACAGATACGCAGTATTTT. Residues: CASSVAMGTTDTQYF.

The sample holds a few counts of this clonotype. The chain recombines TRBV10-3 with TRBJ2-2; TRBD1 matches 10 bases. The trim removed 4 bases at V and 0 bases at J, leaving 2 bases unmatched. The CDR3 is 16 amino acids. Germline V gene data show CDR1 as ENHRY and CDR2 as SYGVKD. The CDR3 loop reads CAISADRGSNTGELFF. Here the CDR3 DNA reads TGTGCCATCAGTGCGGACAGGGGGTCGAACACCGGGGAGCTGTTTTTT.

This clonotype was detected ten times or more. The V call is TRBV27, the J call TRBJ2-7; D is ambiguous. With 3 bases removed from V and 7 bases from J, the gap between germline ends came to 10 bases. Germline CDR1 and CDR2: MNHEY and SMNVEV (reference sequence). The CDR3 totals 12 residues. The CDR3 reads CASSFGCPEQYF. In DNA form, the CDR3 reads TGTGCCAGCAGTTTTGGTTGCCCAGAGCAGTACTTC.

This clonotype showed up many times. V usage is TRBV5-1 and J usage is TRBJ1-1; possible D gene TRBD1, 5 bases. With 7 bases removed from V and 4 bases from J, the gap between germline ends came to 17 bases. The CDR3 has 14 residues. The germline CDR1 and CDR2 sequences are SGHRS and YFSETQ. CDR3 nucleotides: TGCGCCAGCCAGGGTCCCAGAGGAGGCACTGAAGCTTTCTTT. This codes for CASQGPRGGTEAFF.

J is TRBJ1-3 and V is TRBV12-3 or TRBV12-4; 9 bases line up with TRBD1. The CDR3 length is 13 residues. Trimming at V came to 6 bases and at J to 10 bases, leaving 7 bases not matched to a gene. CDR3 bases: TGTGCCAGCAGGAGACAGGGGGGTGATACCATATATTTT. Translated, it gives CASRRQGGDTIYF.

In its sample, this clonotype was seen many times. The genes are TRBV24-1 and TRBJ2-2; 14 bases map to TRBD2. CDR3 length equals 19 residues. CDR1 is KGHDR, CDR2 SFDVKD, per germline. V shed 0 bases, J shed 4 bases, and the junction held 6 bases outside the gene matches. The DNA for the CDR3 is TGTGCCACCAGTGATTTGGGGACTAGCGGGAGTGGGGTCACCGGGGAGCTGTTTTTT. Amino acid sequence: CATSDLGTSGSGVTGELFF.

This clonotype was picked up many times. The rearrangement uses TRBV6-4 and TRBJ2-3, with D perhaps TRBD2 (5 bases). Trimming pared 7 bases from V and 1 base from J, leaving 15 bases between. The CDR3 totals 15 residues. Germline-derived CDR1 and CDR2 are MRHNA and SNTAGT. CDR3 region: CASKITSTGTDTQYF. The CDR3 DNA is TGTGCCAGCAAGATCACTAGTACTGGCACAGATACGCAGTATTTT.